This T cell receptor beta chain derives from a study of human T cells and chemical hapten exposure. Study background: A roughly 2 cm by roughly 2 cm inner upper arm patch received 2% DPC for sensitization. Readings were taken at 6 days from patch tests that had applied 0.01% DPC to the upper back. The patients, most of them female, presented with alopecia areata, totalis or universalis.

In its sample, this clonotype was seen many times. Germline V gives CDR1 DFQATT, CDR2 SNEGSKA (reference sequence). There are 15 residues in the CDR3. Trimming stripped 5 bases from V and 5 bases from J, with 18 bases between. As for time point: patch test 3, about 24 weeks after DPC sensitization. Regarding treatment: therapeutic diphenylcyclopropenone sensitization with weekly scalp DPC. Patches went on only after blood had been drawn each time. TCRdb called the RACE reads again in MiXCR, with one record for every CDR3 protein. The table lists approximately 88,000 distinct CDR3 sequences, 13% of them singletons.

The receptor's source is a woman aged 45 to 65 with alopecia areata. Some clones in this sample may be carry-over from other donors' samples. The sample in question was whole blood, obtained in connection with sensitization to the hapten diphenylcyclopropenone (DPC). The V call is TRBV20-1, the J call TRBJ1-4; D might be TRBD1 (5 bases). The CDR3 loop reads CSAYLSGHLNEKLFF. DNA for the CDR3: TGCAGTGCTTACCTCAGCGGACACCTCAATGAAAAACTGTTTTTT.